This record looks at one TCR beta chain sequence and its context. Its target is unknown. TCR sequencing used cDNA made by reverse transcription of extracted RNA. Sequencing was performed with immunoSEQ multiplex PCR; in TCRdb, only in-frame clones are kept and a portion is missing. The profile shows approximately 200,000 clones, approximately 40% of them singletons. Treatment denoted: oral pan-JAK inhibitor, 5-10 mg twice daily. The record originates from a study of CD8+ T cells in alopecia areata. Study-level findings and limits: Lesional scalp, especially alopecia totalis/universalis, showed higher clonality than normal scalp.

The sequencing used CD4+ T cells sorted from blood, collected at approximately week 37, from a patient treated with tofacitinib. This sequence originates from a human donor with alopecia areata.

CDR3 bases: TGTGCCAGCAGCGAGGGACAGGGTGTGAGTCAGCCCCAGCATTTT. Amino acid sequence: CASSEGQGVSQPQHF. This chain connects TRBV9 to TRBJ1-5; 9 bases are shared with TRBD1. The germline V gene has CDR1 SGDLS and CDR2 YYNGEE. This CDR3 is built from 15 residues. The trim removed 3 bases at V and 6 bases at J, leaving 7 bases unmatched.